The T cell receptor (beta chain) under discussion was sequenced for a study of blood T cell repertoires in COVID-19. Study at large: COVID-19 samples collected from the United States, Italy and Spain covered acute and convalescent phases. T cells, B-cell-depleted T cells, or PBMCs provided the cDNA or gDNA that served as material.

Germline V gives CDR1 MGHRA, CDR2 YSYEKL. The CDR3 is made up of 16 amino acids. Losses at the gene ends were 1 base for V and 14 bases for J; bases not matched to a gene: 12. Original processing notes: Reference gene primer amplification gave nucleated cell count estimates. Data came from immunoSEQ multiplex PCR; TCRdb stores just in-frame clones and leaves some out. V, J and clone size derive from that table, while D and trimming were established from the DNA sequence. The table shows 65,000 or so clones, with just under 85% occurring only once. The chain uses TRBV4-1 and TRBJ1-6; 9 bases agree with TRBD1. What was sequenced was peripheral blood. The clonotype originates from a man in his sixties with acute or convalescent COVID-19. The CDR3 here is CASSQVMGQGIGTLHF. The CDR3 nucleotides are TGCGCCAGCAGCCAAGTAATGGGACAGGGTATTGGAACCCTCCACTTT.